This T cell receptor (beta chain) emerged from a study of blood T cells in healthy people across ages. The V gene end was trimmed by 2 bases and the J gene end by 4 bases; junction bases not matched to a gene: 11. The CDR3 loop spans 17 amino acids. CDR1 is MNHEY, CDR2 SVGEGT, per germline. This clonotype was counted only a few times. Combining a sample-barcoded 5' primer with a J-beta primer mix, a second PCR ran for roughly 7 to 11 cycles. TCRdb analysed the 5' RACE reads with MiXCR anew, one entry per CDR3 protein. The top ten hold roughly 23% of the sample, which has around 2 million distinct CDR3 sequences, 35% to 50% seen once.

This sequence was found in a human donor in good health. This chain connects TRBV6-2 or TRBV6-3 to TRBJ2-7; 10 bases map to TRBD2. Sequencing used blood. The CDR3 nucleotides read TGTGCCAGCAGTTACCTAGCGGGGGTTGGGAAGATTTACGAGCAGTACTTC. Protein sequence: CASSYLAGVGKIYEQYF.